Here is one T cell receptor beta chain with its context. Original methodology: Estimation of nucleated cell counts relied on the amplification of reference gene primers. Only in-frame clones appear in the TCRdb table, and some are missing; sequencing was by immunoSEQ multiplex PCR. The DNA was the basis for D and trimming; V, J and clone size are from that table. The data hold 130,000 to 150,000 clones, with around 85% observed a single time. This sample was included in a study of blood T cell repertoires in COVID-19. As for the study in general: Acute and convalescent COVID-19 samples came from the United States, Italy and Spain. In each case, the material was cDNA or gDNA derived from T cells, B-cell-depleted T cells, or PBMCs.

V lost 0 bases, J lost 6 bases, and 16 bases lay in between. The germline gives CDR1 WNHNN, CDR2 SYGVQD (reference sequence). This CDR3 spans 16 amino acids. The clonotype originates from a middle-aged woman with active or convalescent COVID-19. The J gene is TRBJ2-3, the V gene TRBV10-1, with D tentatively TRBD1 (6 bases). The source material was peripheral blood. CDR3 in amino acids: CASSESGTTTGDTQYF. The CDR3, as DNA: TGCGCCAGCAGTGAGTCCGGGACGACTACAGGGGATACGCAGTATTTT.